Sequencing of this TCR beta chain was carried out in a study of cytomegalovirus exposure and HLA in healthy donors. In this sample, this clone turned up a few times. Its target is unknown. In the PCR, 60 Vbeta and 13 Jbeta primers were used. The data were produced by immunoSEQ multiplex PCR, yet TCRdb's version contains in-frame clones alone and is incomplete. The table lists about 140,000 clones, about 61% of them singletons. The germline V gene has CDR1 SGHDT and CDR2 YYEEEE. V was pared by 7 bases and J by 7 bases, with 7 bases of the junction left unmatched. The CDR3 has 13 amino acids. The study's findings and limits: Some public TCRs appeared in many individuals, while most sequences were rare. Compared with the approximately 680-donor mean, an Asian-associated ancestry cluster reportedly had fewer N-insertions, according to a later analysis.

The chain combines TRBV5-6 with TRBJ2-2; 7 bases agree with TRBD1. The sequenced sample was PBMCs. This receptor was obtained from a woman aged 40 to 49 in good health and CMV-seronegative. The CDR3 loop reads CASSDRLNGELFF. The DNA for the CDR3 is TGTGCCAGCTCGGACAGGTTGAACGGGGAGCTGTTTTTT.